This T cell receptor beta chain was sequenced during a study of beta chain features in type 1 diabetes. The study's findings and limits: PCR might favor shorter templates, equally in patients and controls.

TCRB transcripts that were expressed got sequenced, as all of the isolated RNA had been reverse transcribed. TCRdb keeps only in-frame clones here, not all; method: immunoSEQ multiplex PCR. In the table there are approximately 140,000 clones, about 9.7% of which are singletons. V lost 1 base and J lost 11, with 20 bases in between. This CDR3 has 15 residues. Germline values: CDR1 SGHAT, CDR2 FQDESV (reference sequence). With regard to this clone: Its antigen remains unknown.

The receptor was isolated from a woman between 40 and 50 years old in good health. Sequencing was carried out using central memory CD4+ T cells from blood. The genes are TRBV11-1 and TRBJ1-1; D possibly corresponds to TRBD1 (5 bases). The CDR3 sequence: CASSLESGHTLGAFF. CDR3 coding DNA: TGTGCCAGCAGCTTAGAGTCAGGACACACGCTTGGGGCTTTCTTT.